One and the same sample provided the 13 T cell receptor beta chains below, sequenced in a study of OX40 agonist ivuxolimab in advanced cancers. Assay used: immunoSEQ multiplex PCR; TCRdb lists only in-frame clones, some missing. The table has about 40,000 clones, approximately 86% seen once. The specimen was CD4+ or CD8+ T cells sorted from blood, collected in a trial of the OX40 agonist ivuxolimab. The receptors stem from an adult with an advanced solid tumor such as melanoma, head and neck, liver or kidney cancer.

The rearrangement uses TRBV28 and TRBJ1-6; 11 nucleotides align to TRBD1. V lost 4 bases and J lost 8; bases outside the gene matches: 1. The germline V gene has CDR1 MDHEN and CDR2 SYDVKM. CDR3 length: 14 amino acids. CDR3 nucleotide sequence: TGTGCCAGCAGTTGGACAGGGGGCTATTCACCCCTCCACTTT. Protein product: CASSWTGGYSPLHF.

The V call is TRBV7-9, the J call TRBJ2-1; D is unresolved. V lost 0 bases and J lost 9, with 3 bases in between. The CDR3 has 11 amino acids. CDR1 SEHNR and CDR2 FQNEAQ come from the germline V gene (reference sequence). In DNA, the CDR3 is TGTGCCAGCAGCTTAGCAGGTGAGCAGTTCTTC. This gives the protein CASSLAGEQFF. Together with reference TRBV7-9 and TRBJ2-1, the CDR3 gives the full variable domain: DTGVSQNPRHKITKRGQNVTFRCDPISEHNRLYWYRQTLGQGPEFLTYFQNEAQLEKSRLLSDRFSAERPKGSFSTLEIQRTEQGDSAMYLCASSLAGEQFFGPGTRLTVL.

In this sample, this clone turned up a few times. The chain recombines TRBV6-1 with TRBJ2-7, with D maybe TRBD1 (6 bases). The V end was cut by 8 bases, the J end by 2 bases, with 13 bases between. The CDR3 length is 13 residues. Germline V CDR1 and CDR2: MNHNS, SASEGT. Here the CDR3 DNA reads TGTGCCAGCGACGGGACAAGCACCTACGAGCAGTACTTC. It codes for CASDGTSTYEQYF.

V usage is TRBV29-1 and J usage is TRBJ2-5, with D perhaps matching TRBD2 (6 bases). The CDR3 extends over 13 amino acids. V lost 4 bases to trimming and J lost 4 bases, with 13 bases between them. Germline V CDR1 and CDR2: SQVTM, ANQGSEA. CDR3 nucleotides: TGCAGCGTTGCTCCAGCGGGCAGAGAGACCCAGTACTTC. This encodes CSVAPAGRETQYF.

In DNA form, the CDR3 reads TGTGCCAGCAGCCAGAGCGGGGGGGCGGGAGATACGCAGTATTTT. Amino acids: CASSQSGGAGDTQYF. This chain joins TRBV6-5 and TRBJ2-3, with 10 nucleotides matching TRBD2. Germline V gene data show CDR1 as MNHEY and CDR2 as SVGAGI. Trimming at V came to 6 bases and at J to 5 bases, leaving 8 bases not matched to a gene. The CDR3 consists of 15 residues.

The chain couples TRBV7-9 to TRBJ1-4; D gene unclear. Germline lookup yields CDR1 SEHNR and CDR2 FQNEAQ (reference sequence). The CDR3 runs 18 residues. The V and J ends lost 3 bases and 2 bases respectively, with 19 bases between them. The CDR3 DNA sequence: TGTGCCAGCAGCTTGTACGGACGGAAGGGTCCCACTAATGAAAAACTGTTTTTT. Translating it yields CASSLYGRKGPTNEKLFF.

The gene calls are TRBV6-6 and TRBJ2-5, with D unresolved. The CDR3 spans 15 residues. The V and J ends lost 0 bases and 1 base respectively, with 9 bases between them. CDR1 and CDR2 (germline): MNHNY, SVGAGI (reference sequence). The CDR3 DNA reads as TGTGCCAGCAGTTACTCCGGCAGATTCCAAGAGACCCAGTACTTC. Its protein is CASSYSGRFQETQYF.

This clone has a handful of counts. CDR3: CASSQEVGYSSYEQYF. CDR3 nucleotide sequence: TGCGCCAGCAGCCAAGAAGTGGGGTATAGCTCCTACGAGCAGTACTTC. The chain uses TRBV4-3 and TRBJ2-7; D is unclear. Trimming cost V 0 bases and J 0 bases, with 12 bases left between them. CDR1 LGHNA and CDR2 YSLEER come from the germline V gene. The length of the CDR3 is 16 residues.

J is TRBJ2-5 and V is TRBV11-2; D is ambiguous. Germline V gene data show CDR1 as SGHAT and CDR2 as FQNNGV. The CDR3 is made up of 13 amino acids. V was shortened by 0 bases and J by 5 bases, with 7 bases between the two germline ends. Here the CDR3 DNA reads TGTGCCAGCAGCTTAGAAATACCCGAGACCCAGTACTTC. Residues: CASSLEIPETQYF.

This clone has a single count. The chain joins TRBV15 to TRBJ1-3; D remains unclear. The CDR3 is 13 amino acids. Germline-derived CDR1 and CDR2 are LNHNV and YYDKDF (reference sequence). V lost 0 bases, J lost 4 bases, and 4 bases lay in between. The CDR3 protein is CATSRDPGNTIYF. The CDR3 DNA is TGTGCCACCAGCAGAGATCCAGGAAACACCATATATTTT.

V and J are TRBV4-1 and TRBJ1-1, with TRBD1 identical over 9 bases. V lost 4 bases to trimming and J lost 5 bases; unmatched junction nucleotides: 8. The CDR3 runs to 15 residues. Germline CDR1 is MGHRA and CDR2 is YSYEKL. Here the CDR3 DNA reads TGCGCCAGCAGCCTACAACAGGGGGCGAGTACTGAAGCTTTCTTT. Its protein product is CASSLQQGASTEAFF.

This rearrangement joins TRBV6-5 to TRBJ1-1; D is undetermined. Germline CDR1 reads MNHEY; CDR2 reads SVGAGI. V shed 3 bases and J shed 5 bases, with 10 bases lying between them. CDR3 length equals 13 residues. The CDR3 DNA follows: TGTGCCAGCAGTTATATCGGGGAGACTGAAGCTTTCTTT. It encodes CASSYIGETEAFF.

This chain links TRBV6-5 with TRBJ2-3, with 9 bases aligning to TRBD2. With 1 base clipped from V and 6 bases from J, the junction kept 5 bases outside the gene matches. This CDR3 has 15 residues. Germline V gene lookup returns CDR1 MNHEY and CDR2 SVGAGI. The CDR3 reads CASSYFSGGPDTQYF. The CDR3 region has the DNA TGTGCCAGCAGTTACTTTAGCGGGGGCCCCGATACGCAGTATTTT.